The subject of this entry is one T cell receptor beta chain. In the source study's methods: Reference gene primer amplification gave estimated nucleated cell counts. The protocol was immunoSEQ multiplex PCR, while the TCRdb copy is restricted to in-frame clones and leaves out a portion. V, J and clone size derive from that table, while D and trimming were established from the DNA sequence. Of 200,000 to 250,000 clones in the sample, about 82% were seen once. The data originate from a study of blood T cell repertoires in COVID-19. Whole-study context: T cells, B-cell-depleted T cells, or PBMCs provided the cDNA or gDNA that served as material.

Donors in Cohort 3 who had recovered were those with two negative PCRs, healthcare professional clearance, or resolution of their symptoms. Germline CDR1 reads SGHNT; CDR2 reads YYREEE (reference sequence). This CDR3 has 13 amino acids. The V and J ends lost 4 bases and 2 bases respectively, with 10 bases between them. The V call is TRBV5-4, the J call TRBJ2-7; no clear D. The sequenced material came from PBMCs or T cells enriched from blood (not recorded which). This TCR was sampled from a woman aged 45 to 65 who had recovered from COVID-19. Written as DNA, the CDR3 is TGTGCCAGCAGCAAAGAAGCCGCCTACGAGCAGTACTTC. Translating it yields CASSKEAAYEQYF.